The subject of this entry is one T cell receptor beta chain. Its antigen is undetermined. This sample was included in a study of graft-versus-host responses after intestinal transplantation. Turning to the study itself: Anti-thymocyte globulin served as induction for all recipients, who then took tacrolimus and steroids for about 3 years. Findings of the study overall: Levels of circulating GvH clones at their peak were associated with early post-transplant HvG declines.

Profiled with immunoSEQ multiplex PCR; TCRdb holds only in-frame clones, not every one. The repertoire holds around 99,000 clones, with approximately 94% as singletons. The CDR3 extends over 15 amino acids. Germline V gene data show CDR1 as SEHNR and CDR2 as FQNEAQ (reference sequence). Trimming took off 5 bases at V and 2 bases at J, with 16 bases between the two ends. This receptor was obtained from a human donor who received an intestinal transplant. The chain employs TRBV7-9 and TRBJ2-7, with D tentatively TRBD1 (6 bases). The sample here was unstimulated CD8+ T cells sorted from spleen or lymph node cells, taken before intestinal transplant. The CDR3 here is CASSTRQDPTYEQYF. In nucleotides, the CDR3 is TGTGCCAGCAGCACCCGACAGGACCCCACCTACGAGCAGTACTTC.